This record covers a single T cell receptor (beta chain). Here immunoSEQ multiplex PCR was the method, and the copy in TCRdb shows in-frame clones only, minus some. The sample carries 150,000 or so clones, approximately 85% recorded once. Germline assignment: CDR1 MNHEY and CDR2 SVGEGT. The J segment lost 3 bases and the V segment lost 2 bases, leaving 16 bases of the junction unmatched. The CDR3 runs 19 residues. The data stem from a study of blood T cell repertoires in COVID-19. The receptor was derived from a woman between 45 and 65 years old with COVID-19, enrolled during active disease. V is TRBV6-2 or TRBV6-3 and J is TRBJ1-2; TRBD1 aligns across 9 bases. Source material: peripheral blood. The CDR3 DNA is TGTGCCAGCAGTTACCTCCTAAGGACAGGGGCCCGGAGTGACTATGGCTACACCTTC. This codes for CASSYLLRTGARSDYGYTF.